The T cell receptor (beta chain) described here comes from a study of T cells in Graves' hyperthyroidism and ophthalmopathy. Study results and limitations: Stable hyperthyroidism was told apart from ophthalmopathy by a model built on 13 V-J features. The model identified upcoming ophthalmopathy a median approximately seven months ahead of onset.

TCR beta CDR3 region amplification was performed from RNA transcripts. With the HTBI primer set, the TCR CDR3 went through a first round of RT-PCR. TCRdb used MiXCR to reprocess the multiplex PCR reads, holding one entry per CDR3 protein. The sample lists approximately 600,000 distinct CDR3 sequences; about 14% were seen once. Trimming at V came to 1 base and at J to 3 bases, leaving 7 bases not matched to a gene. From germline, CDR1 is SGHNT and CDR2 YENEEA. This CDR3 region has 18 residues. The hyperthyroidism was newly diagnosed and had lasted under 2 months; the patients were aged 18 to 65. Uncontrolled infection, other autoimmune disease, pregnancy or lactation disqualified patients from enrolment. This clonotype was found many times. The antigen is not known.

V usage is TRBV11-3 and J usage is TRBJ2-3; the match to TRBD2 covers 13 bases. The TCR originated in a woman aged 25 to 39 with Graves' hyperthyroidism that later progressed to Graves' ophthalmopathy. The specimen was blood. The CDR3 region has the DNA TGTGCCAGCAGCTTAGGATGGACTAGCGGGAGAGGAACAGATACGCAGTATTTT. Translated: CASSLGWTSGRGTDTQYF.